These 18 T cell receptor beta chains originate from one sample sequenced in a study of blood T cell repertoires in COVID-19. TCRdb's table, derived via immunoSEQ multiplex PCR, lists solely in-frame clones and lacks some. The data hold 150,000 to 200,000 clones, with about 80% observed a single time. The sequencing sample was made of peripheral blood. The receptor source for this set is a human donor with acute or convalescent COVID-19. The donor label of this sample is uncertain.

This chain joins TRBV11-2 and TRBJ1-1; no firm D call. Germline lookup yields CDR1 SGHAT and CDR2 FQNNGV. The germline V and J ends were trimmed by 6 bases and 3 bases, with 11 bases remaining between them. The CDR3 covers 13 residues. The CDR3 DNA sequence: TGTGCCAGCAGATCGAGACGGGACACTGAAGCTTTCTTT. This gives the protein CASRSRRDTEAFF.

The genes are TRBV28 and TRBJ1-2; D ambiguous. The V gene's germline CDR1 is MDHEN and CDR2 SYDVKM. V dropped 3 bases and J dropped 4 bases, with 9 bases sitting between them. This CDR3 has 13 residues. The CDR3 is CASSLHSGYGYTF. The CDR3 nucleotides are TGTGCCAGCAGTTTGCACAGTGGCTATGGCTACACCTTC.

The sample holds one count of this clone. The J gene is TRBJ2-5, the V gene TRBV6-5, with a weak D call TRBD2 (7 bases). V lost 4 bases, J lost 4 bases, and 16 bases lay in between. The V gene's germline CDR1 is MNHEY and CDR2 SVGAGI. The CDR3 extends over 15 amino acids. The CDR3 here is CASSSQRGRGETQYF. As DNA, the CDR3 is TGTGCCAGCAGTTCCCAGCGGGGCAGGGGAGAGACCCAGTACTTC.

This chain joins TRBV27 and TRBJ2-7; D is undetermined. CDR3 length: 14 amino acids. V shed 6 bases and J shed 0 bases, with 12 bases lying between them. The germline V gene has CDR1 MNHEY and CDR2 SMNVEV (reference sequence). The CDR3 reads CASSVKRSSYEQYF. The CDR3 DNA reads TGTGCCAGCAGCGTAAAGAGAAGCTCCTACGAGCAGTACTTC.

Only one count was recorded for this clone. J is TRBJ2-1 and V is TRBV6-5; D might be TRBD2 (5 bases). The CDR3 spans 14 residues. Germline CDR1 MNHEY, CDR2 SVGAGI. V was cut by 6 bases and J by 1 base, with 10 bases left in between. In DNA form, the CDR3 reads TGTGCCAGCAGGGCGGGTAGGTCCTACAATGAGCAGTTCTTC. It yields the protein CASRAGRSYNEQFF.

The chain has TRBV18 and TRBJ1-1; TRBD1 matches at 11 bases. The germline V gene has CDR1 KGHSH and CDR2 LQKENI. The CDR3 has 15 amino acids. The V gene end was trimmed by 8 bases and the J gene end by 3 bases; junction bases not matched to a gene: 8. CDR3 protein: CASIGQGAVDTEAFF. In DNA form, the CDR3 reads TGTGCCAGCATCGGACAGGGGGCGGTGGACACTGAAGCTTTCTTT.

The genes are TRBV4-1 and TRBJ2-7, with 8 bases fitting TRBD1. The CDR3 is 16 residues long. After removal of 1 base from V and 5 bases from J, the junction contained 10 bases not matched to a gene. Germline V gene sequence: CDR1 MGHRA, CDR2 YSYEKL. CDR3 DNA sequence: TGCGCCAGCAGCCAAGGCCCGGGACAGGAATGGAACGAGCAGTACTTC. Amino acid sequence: CASSQGPGQEWNEQYF.

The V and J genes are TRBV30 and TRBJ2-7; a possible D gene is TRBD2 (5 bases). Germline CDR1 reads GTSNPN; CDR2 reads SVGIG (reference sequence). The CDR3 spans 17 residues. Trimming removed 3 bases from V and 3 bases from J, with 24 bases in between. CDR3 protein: CAWSSPRSGKTSYEQYF. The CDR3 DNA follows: TGTGCCTGGAGCTCCCCGAGGTCCGGGAAGACGAGCTACGAGCAGTACTTC.

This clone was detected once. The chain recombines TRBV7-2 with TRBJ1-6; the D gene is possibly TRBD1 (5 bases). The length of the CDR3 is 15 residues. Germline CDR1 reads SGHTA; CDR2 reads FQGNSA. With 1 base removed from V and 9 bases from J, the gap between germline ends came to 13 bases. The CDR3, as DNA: TGTGCCAGCAGCTTAGGCGGGGGATCGAGTTCACCCCTCCACTTT. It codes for CASSLGGGSSSPLHF.

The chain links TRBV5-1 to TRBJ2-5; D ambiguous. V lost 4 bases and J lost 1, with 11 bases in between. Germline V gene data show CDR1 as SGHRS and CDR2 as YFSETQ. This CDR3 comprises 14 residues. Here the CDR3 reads CASSPDASQETQYF. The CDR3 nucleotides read TGCGCCAGCAGCCCTGACGCTAGCCAAGAGACCCAGTACTTC.

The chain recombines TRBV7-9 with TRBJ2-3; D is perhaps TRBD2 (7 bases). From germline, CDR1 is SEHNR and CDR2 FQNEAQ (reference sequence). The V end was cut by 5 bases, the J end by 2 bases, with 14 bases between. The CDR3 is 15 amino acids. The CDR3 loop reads CASSQGAGATDTQYF. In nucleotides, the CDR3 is TGTGCCAGCAGCCAAGGGGCGGGGGCCACAGATACGCAGTATTTT.

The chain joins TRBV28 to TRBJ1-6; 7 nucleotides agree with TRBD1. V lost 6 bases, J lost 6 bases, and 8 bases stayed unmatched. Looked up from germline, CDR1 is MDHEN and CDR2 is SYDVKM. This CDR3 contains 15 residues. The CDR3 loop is CASSWPGQLNSPLHF. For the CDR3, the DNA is TGTGCCAGCAGCTGGCCGGGACAGCTTAATTCACCCCTCCACTTT.

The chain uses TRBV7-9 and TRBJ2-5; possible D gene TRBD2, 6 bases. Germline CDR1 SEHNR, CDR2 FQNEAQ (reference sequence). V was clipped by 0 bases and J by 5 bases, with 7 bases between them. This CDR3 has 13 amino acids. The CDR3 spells CASSLAGGETQYF. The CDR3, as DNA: TGTGCCAGCAGCTTAGCGGGAGGTGAGACCCAGTACTTC.

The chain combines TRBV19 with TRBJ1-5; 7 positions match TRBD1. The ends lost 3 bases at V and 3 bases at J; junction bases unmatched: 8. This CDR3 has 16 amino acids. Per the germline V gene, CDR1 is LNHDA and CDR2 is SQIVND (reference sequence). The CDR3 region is CASSMEDRFPNQPQHF. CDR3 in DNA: TGTGCCAGTAGTATGGAGGACAGGTTCCCCAATCAGCCCCAGCATTTT.

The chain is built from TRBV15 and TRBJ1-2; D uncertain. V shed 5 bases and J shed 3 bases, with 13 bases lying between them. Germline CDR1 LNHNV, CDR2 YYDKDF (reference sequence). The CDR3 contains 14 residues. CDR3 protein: CATSAHSNDYGYTF. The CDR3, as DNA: TGTGCCACCAGCGCCCACAGTAACGACTATGGCTACACCTTC.

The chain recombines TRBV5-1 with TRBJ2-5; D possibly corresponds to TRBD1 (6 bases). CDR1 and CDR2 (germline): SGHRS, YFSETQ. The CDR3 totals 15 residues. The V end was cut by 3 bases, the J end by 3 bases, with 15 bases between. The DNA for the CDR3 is TGCGCCAGCAGCTCCCTCAGGGGAACCGAAGAGACCCAGTACTTC. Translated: CASSSLRGTEETQYF.

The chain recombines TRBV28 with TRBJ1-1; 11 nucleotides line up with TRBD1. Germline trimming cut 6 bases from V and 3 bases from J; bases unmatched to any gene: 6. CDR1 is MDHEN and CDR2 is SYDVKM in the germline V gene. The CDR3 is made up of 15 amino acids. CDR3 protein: CASSIRTGGDTEAFF. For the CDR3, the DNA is TGTGCCAGCAGCATCAGGACAGGGGGCGACACTGAAGCTTTCTTT.

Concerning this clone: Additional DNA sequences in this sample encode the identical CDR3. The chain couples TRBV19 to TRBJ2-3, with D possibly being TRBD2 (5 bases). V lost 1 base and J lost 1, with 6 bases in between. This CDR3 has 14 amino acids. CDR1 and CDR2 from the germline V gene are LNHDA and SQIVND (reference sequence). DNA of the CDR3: TGTGCCAGTAGTATAGGGGGAGGCACAGATACGCAGTATTTT. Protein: CASSIGGGTDTQYF.